This note documents a single T cell receptor beta chain sequence. Its target is not known. The data belong to a study of T cell responses to AZD1222 COVID-19 vaccine. Study outcomes and limitations: Of the AZD1222 recipients, only six were seropositive at baseline.

The CDR3 runs 11 residues. Germline CDR1 is PRHDT and CDR2 is FYEKMQ (reference sequence). The V end lost 5 bases, the J end lost 8 bases, and 7 bases lay between the germline ends. TCRdb's copy holds only in-frame clones and misses some; the assay was immunoSEQ multiplex PCR. The sample shows approximately 160,000 clones, approximately 94% of them seen only once. The input for sequencing was peripheral blood, taken 28 days after the second AZD1222 dose. The TCR sequence derives from an adult who received the AZD1222 COVID-19 vaccine. The chain has TRBV13 and TRBJ2-1, with a weak D call TRBD2 (5 bases). CDR3 sequence: CASSQRDEQFF. DNA of the CDR3: TGTGCCAGCAGCCAGAGGGATGAGCAGTTCTTC.